A single T cell receptor beta chain is shown here with its context. The CDR3 contains 15 residues. Between the trimmed V and J ends, which lost 1 base and 3 bases, there was a span of 12 bases. Germline V CDR1 and CDR2: SGHTA, FQGNSA. Sequencing was performed with immunoSEQ multiplex PCR; in TCRdb, only in-frame clones are kept and a portion is missing. Of tens of thousands of clones listed, about 86% are singletons. The data were taken from a study of blood T cell repertoires in COVID-19. The overall study: Acute-phase and convalescent COVID-19 samples originated in the United States, Italy and Spain.

The sequenced sample consisted of peripheral blood. This chain joins TRBV7-2 and TRBJ1-1; weak D call: TRBD1 (5 bases). The sequence derives from a man aged 50 or older with active COVID-19. The CDR3 region has the DNA TGTGCCAGCAGCTTAGAAGCAGGGTGGGACACTGAAGCTTTCTTT. This translates into CASSLEAGWDTEAFF.